This entry lists 21 T cell receptor beta chains sequenced from one sample in a study of T cell changes during pregnancy in multiple sclerosis. Assay used: immunoSEQ multiplex PCR; TCRdb lists only in-frame clones, some missing. The sample contains under 150,000 clones, about 95% of which appear only once. The sample in question was peripheral blood, obtained after pregnancy. These receptor sequences come from a female donor with multiple sclerosis, enrolled in a pregnancy study.

The chain couples TRBV29-1 to TRBJ2-1; TRBD2 matches 10 bases. The CDR3 runs to 15 residues. The V gene end was trimmed by 6 bases and the J gene end by 3 bases; junction bases not matched to a gene: 8. Germline V gene data show CDR1 as SQVTM and CDR2 as ANQGSEA. The CDR3 coding sequence is TGCAGCGTCCCCGAGCTAGCGGGAGACTACAATGAGCAGTTCTTC. It yields the protein CSVPELAGDYNEQFF.

This sequence joins TRBV4-3 and TRBJ1-3; D unclear. The CDR3 totals 15 residues. With 3 bases removed from V and 0 bases from J, the gap between germline ends came to 9 bases. Looked up from germline, CDR1 is LGHNA and CDR2 is YSLEER. The CDR3 coding sequence is TGCGCCAGCAGCCATGGAGGGAGCTCTGGAAACACCATATATTTT. Protein: CASSHGGSSGNTIYF.

The CDR3 is CASSLLGRQETQYF. The CDR3 nucleotides are TGTGCCAGCAGCTTATTGGGCAGACAAGAGACCCAGTACTTC. The chain uses TRBV11-2 and TRBJ2-5; no clear D gene. This CDR3 is built from 14 residues. Trimming took off 2 bases at V and 2 bases at J, with 9 bases between the two ends. Germline V gene sequence: CDR1 SGHAT, CDR2 FQNNGV.

V gene TRBV19 combines with J gene TRBJ2-7; 7 bases are a match to TRBD1. Germline-derived CDR1 and CDR2 are LNHDA and SQIVND (reference sequence). This CDR3 has 13 amino acids. With 5 bases clipped from V and 2 bases from J, the junction kept 3 bases outside the gene matches. CDR3 DNA: TGTGCCAGTAGTCCGGGGACAGCCTACGAGCAGTACTTC. Amino acids: CASSPGTAYEQYF.

The chain is built from TRBV2 and TRBJ1-5; D may be TRBD1 (6 bases). This CDR3 comprises 14 residues. Germline assignment: CDR1 SNHLY and CDR2 FYNNEI. Trimming removed 2 bases from V and 7 bases from J, with 12 bases in between. CDR3 residues: CASSESGGLQPQHF. The DNA of the CDR3 is TGTGCCAGCAGTGAAAGCGGGGGCCTCCAGCCCCAGCATTTT.

V gene TRBV9 combines with J gene TRBJ1-1, with D possibly matching TRBD1 (6 bases). The V gene lost 3 bases and the J gene lost 0 bases, with 15 bases spanning the gap. The CDR3 is 16 amino acids. Germline V lookup: CDR1 SGDLS, CDR2 YYNGEE. The CDR3 protein is CASSARLTGLNTEAFF. CDR3 in DNA: TGTGCCAGCAGCGCCCGACTGACAGGACTGAACACTGAAGCTTTCTTT.

The rearrangement uses TRBV11-1 and TRBJ2-5; 11 nucleotides align to TRBD1. With V trimmed by 5 bases and J by 5 bases, 10 bases remained unmatched. The V gene's germline CDR1 is SGHAT and CDR2 FQDESV (reference sequence). This CDR3 has 16 residues. The chain's CDR3 is CASSEGTGGDTETQYF. DNA of the CDR3: TGTGCCAGCAGCGAAGGGACAGGGGGGGACACGGAGACCCAGTACTTC.

V gene TRBV5-6 combines with J gene TRBJ1-1; TRBD1 agrees at 9 bases. The germline V gene has CDR1 SGHDT and CDR2 YYEEEE. The CDR3 spans 15 residues. Losses at the gene ends were 2 bases for V and 8 bases for J; bases not matched to a gene: 10. CDR3 loop: CASSLQGAFGDEAFF. CDR3 nucleotide sequence: TGTGCCAGCAGCTTACAGGGGGCATTTGGGGACGAAGCTTTCTTT.

The V call is TRBV4-2, the J call TRBJ2-5; no definite D call. V shed 1 base and J shed 4 bases, with 7 bases lying between them. Germline loops: CDR1 LGHNA, CDR2 YNFKEQ. This CDR3 region has 13 residues. The CDR3 DNA follows: TGTGCCAGCAGCCAAGCGACTGGAGAGACCCAGTACTTC. It yields the protein CASSQATGETQYF.

The chain has TRBV15 and TRBJ2-1, with 10 nucleotides matching TRBD1. The CDR3 is 16 residues long. Trimming removed 3 bases from V and 9 bases from J; junction bases left unmatched: 11. Looked up from germline, CDR1 is LNHNV and CDR2 is YYDKDF (reference sequence). In DNA, the CDR3 is TGTGCCACCAGCAGTCTGACCGGGACAGGGGCGATTGAGCAGTTCTTC. This codes for CATSSLTGTGAIEQFF.

V and J are TRBV5-6 and TRBJ2-7; 8 positions agree with TRBD1. The junction had 3 bases not matched to a gene; V was cut back by 4 bases and J by 6 bases. CDR3 length equals 12 residues. Looked up from germline, CDR1 is SGHDT and CDR2 is YYEEEE. CDR3 loop: CASSLGTGEQYF. CDR3 bases: TGTGCCAGCAGCCTTGGGACAGGCGAGCAGTACTTC.

The V call is TRBV28, the J call TRBJ2-2; perhaps TRBD1 as D (5 bases). The V gene's germline CDR1 is MDHEN and CDR2 SYDVKM. V lost 8 bases to trimming and J lost 4 bases, with 11 bases between them. This CDR3 comprises 13 residues. The CDR3 loop is CASRGRVTGELFF. DNA of the CDR3: TGTGCCAGCCGCGGCAGGGTCACCGGGGAGCTGTTTTTT. Together with reference TRBV28 and TRBJ2-2, the CDR3 gives the full variable domain: DVKVTQSSRYLVKRTGEKVFLECVQDMDHENMFWYRQDPGLGLRLIYFSYDVKMKEKGDIPEGYSVSREKKERFSLILESASTNQTSMYLCASRGRVTGELFFGEGSRLTVL.

This rearrangement joins TRBV29-1 to TRBJ1-1; a possible D gene is TRBD1 (5 bases). This CDR3 contains 14 residues. The germline V gene has CDR1 SQVTM and CDR2 ANQGSEA. V was shortened by 4 bases and J by 2 bases, with 14 bases between the two germline ends. The CDR3: CSVVGATTNTEAFF. CDR3 coding DNA: TGCAGCGTTGTAGGGGCCACAACAAACACTGAAGCTTTCTTT.

V gene TRBV27 combines with J gene TRBJ2-5, with 8 bases that match TRBD1. This CDR3 spans 16 amino acids. The J segment lost 4 bases and the V segment lost 0 bases, leaving 7 bases of the junction unmatched. The germline CDR1 and CDR2 sequences are MNHEY and SMNVEV (reference sequence). The CDR3 here is CASSLSGQGVRETQYF. CDR3 nucleotides: TGTGCCAGCAGTTTATCCGGACAGGGAGTACGAGAGACCCAGTACTTC.

CDR3 in DNA: TGTGCCAGCAGTGAACCAGGGCTGTATGGCTACACCTTC. Its translation: CASSEPGLYGYTF. The chain carries TRBV2 and TRBJ1-2, with D perhaps matching TRBD1 (5 bases). This CDR3 has 13 amino acids. CDR1 is SNHLY and CDR2 is FYNNEI in the germline V gene. With 2 bases removed from V and 5 bases from J, the gap between germline ends came to 9 bases.

The V call is TRBV6-4, the J call TRBJ1-4; 7 bases are a match to TRBD1. In germline, CDR1 is MRHNA, CDR2 SNTAGT. The CDR3 length is 15 residues. The junction had 6 bases not matched to a gene; V was cut back by 6 bases and J by 2 bases. The CDR3 DNA reads as TGTGCCAGCAGGCCTACAGGGGCGACTAATGAAAAACTGTTTTTT. It is translated as CASRPTGATNEKLFF.

The DNA for the CDR3 is TGTGCCAGCAGTTTGCCATTAGCTAACTATGGCTACACCTTC. Encoded protein: CASSLPLANYGYTF. The genes are TRBV28 and TRBJ1-2; no reliable D call. V was shortened by 3 bases and J by 0 bases, with 8 bases between the two germline ends. The CDR3 runs to 14 residues. In germline, CDR1 is MDHEN, CDR2 SYDVKM.

The CDR3 here is CASSYDRNQPQHF. The CDR3 coding sequence is TGTGCCAGCAGTTACGATCGGAATCAGCCCCAGCATTTT. The chain combines TRBV6-5 with TRBJ1-5; no firm D call. CDR3 size: 13 residues. Germline V gene lookup returns CDR1 MNHEY and CDR2 SVGAGI. V dropped 2 bases and J dropped 4 bases, with 6 bases sitting between them.

The V call is TRBV2, the J call TRBJ2-7; D is ambiguous. Deletions cut 7 bases from V and 0 bases from J, with 13 bases between. Germline V gives CDR1 SNHLY, CDR2 FYNNEI. There are 14 residues in the CDR3. This chain's CDR3 is CASTFSGLSYEQYF. DNA of the CDR3: TGTGCCAGCACGTTCTCAGGCCTCTCCTACGAGCAGTACTTC.

The CDR3 protein is CASSVTSVSNEQFF. Written as DNA, the CDR3 is TGTGCCAGCAGCGTCACCTCAGTCAGCAATGAGCAGTTCTTC. The V call is TRBV9, the J call TRBJ2-1; D is uncertain. The CDR3 contains 14 residues. Per the germline V gene, CDR1 is SGDLS and CDR2 is YYNGEE. V lost 2 bases and J 6 bases, leaving 12 bases between the germline ends.

This clone was detected only once. Its ends do not fully match the called genes, so a read error is possible. V and J are TRBV5-1 and TRBJ1-1, with 10 bases identical to TRBD1. The CDR3 length is 17 residues. CDR1 and CDR2 from the germline V gene are SGHRS and YFSETQ. The CDR3 sequence is CASRLGTGARANTEAFF. As DNA, the CDR3 is TGCGCCAGCAGATTGGGGACAGGGGCCCGTGCTAACACTGAAGCTTTCTTT.